Below are 24 T cell receptor beta chains sequenced from a single sample in a study of blood T cell repertoires in COVID-19 (dated by TCRdb to about 2020). The library was produced with the immunoSEQ multiplex PCR assay. Imported from immuneACCESS, the table was reduced by TCRdb to in-frame sequences with V and J called. These copies leave out some clones; in studies compared against another copy, an unresolved V gene accounts for under half, and the cause of the remainder is not known. The sample contains around 110,000 clones, 83% of them found a single time. Clones ranked in the top ten supply about 2.2% of the sample. The sequenced material came from peripheral blood. The origin of the receptors is a man aged 25-45 years with acute or convalescent COVID-19.

The chain carries TRBV3-1 (or the pseudogene TRBV3-2) and TRBJ2-1; 12 bases agree with TRBD2. The CDR3 spans 16 residues. After removal of 4 bases from V and 4 bases from J, the junction contained 5 bases not matched to a gene. Germline V CDR1 and CDR2: LGHDT, YNNKEL (reference sequence). The CDR3 region has the DNA TGTGCCAGCAGCCGACAAGGACTAGCGGGGTACAATGAGCAGTTCTTC. Its translation: CASSRQGLAGYNEQFF.

The V gene is TRBV2, the J gene TRBJ1-5; D uncertain. CDR1 and CDR2 (germline): SNHLY, FYNNEI. The CDR3 loop spans 15 amino acids. Trimming took off 3 bases at V and 5 bases at J, with 14 bases between the two ends. As DNA, the CDR3 is TGTGCCAGCAGTGAGTTTGGGCAGACCGATCAGCCCCAGCATTTT. This codes for CASSEFGQTDQPQHF. Full variable domain (remainder filled in from reference TRBV2 and TRBJ1-5): EPEVTQTPSHQVTQMGQEVILRCVPISNHLYFYWYRQILGQKVEFLVSFYNNEISEKSEIFDDQFSVERPDGSNFTLKIRSTKLEDSAMYFCASSEFGQTDQPQHFGDGTRLSIL.

The chain's CDR3 is CASSDRGGNQPQHF. The CDR3 coding sequence is TGCGCCAGCAGTGATCGGGGGGGCAATCAGCCCCAGCATTTT. This chain links TRBV10-2 with TRBJ1-5, with D tentatively TRBD1 (5 bases). Germline loops: CDR1 WSHSY, CDR2 SAAADI. V was clipped by 3 bases and J by 2 bases, with 8 bases between them. The CDR3 runs to 14 residues.

The CDR3, as DNA: TGTGCCAGCAGCTTAAGGTCTAGGCGAAACCGGAACTACGAGCAGTACTTC. It codes for CASSLRSRRNRNYEQYF. The chain combines TRBV7-3 with TRBJ2-7; D gene ambiguous. The germline V and J ends were trimmed by 1 base and 3 bases, with 19 bases remaining between them. Germline V gives CDR1 SGHTA, CDR2 FQGTGA. This CDR3 has 17 residues. Supplemented by reference TRBV7-3 and TRBJ2-7, the full variable domain reads GAGVSQTPSNKVTEKGKYVELRCDPISGHTALYWYRQSLGQGPEFLIYFQGTGAADDSGLPNDRFFAVRPEGSVSTLKIQRTERGDSAVYLCASSLRSRRNRNYEQYFGPGTRLTVT.

The chain couples TRBV10-3 to TRBJ2-3; TRBD2 agrees at 8 bases. The CDR3 totals 16 residues. CDR1 is ENHRY, CDR2 SYGVKD, per germline. The V gene end was trimmed by 2 bases and the J gene end by 2 bases; junction bases not matched to a gene: 6. DNA of the CDR3: TGTGCCATCAGTGAGAGGGGCGGGAGGTCCACAGATACGCAGTATTTT. It specifies CAISERGGRSTDTQYF.

This clone was counted only a few times. The chain links TRBV6-5 to TRBJ1-6, with D possibly TRBD1 on 6 matching bases. V was clipped by 3 bases and J by 10 bases, with 13 bases between them. The CDR3 contains 14 residues. The germline CDR1 and CDR2 sequences are MNHEY and SVGAGI. CDR3 protein: CASSYSDRGSPLHF. The CDR3 coding sequence is TGTGCCAGCAGTTATTCGGACAGAGGGTCACCCCTCCACTTT.

This sequence joins TRBV5-1 and TRBJ2-5; a weak D match, TRBD1 (5 bases). Germline V gene lookup returns CDR1 SGHRS and CDR2 YFSETQ. This CDR3 has 12 residues. Between the trimmed V and J ends, which lost 3 bases and 12 bases, there was a span of 15 bases. The CDR3 reads CASSSPGHGEYF. The CDR3 DNA is TGCGCCAGCAGCTCCCCTGGACACGGAGAGTACTTC.

The chain carries TRBV5-5 and TRBJ1-1; D ambiguous. This CDR3 has 13 residues. Germline CDR1 SGHKS, CDR2 YYEKEE (reference sequence). V shed 0 bases and J shed 8 bases, with 11 bases lying between them. As DNA, the CDR3 is TGTGCCAGCAGCTTGGGGGCAGAAACGGAAGCTTTCTTT. Translated: CASSLGAETEAFF.

V usage is TRBV5-1 and J usage is TRBJ2-6; D call uncertain. V was clipped by 5 bases and J by 2 bases, with 11 bases between them. The CDR3 length is 15 residues. The germline CDR1 and CDR2 sequences are SGHRS and YFSETQ. DNA for the CDR3: TGCGCCAGCAGTAGTTTAGGAGCTGGGGCCAACGTCCTGACTTTC. Its translation: CASSSLGAGANVLTF.

The rearrangement joins TRBV6-5 to TRBJ2-2, with a possible D match to TRBD2 (6 bases). CDR3 length: 13 residues. Germline V gives CDR1 MNHEY, CDR2 SVGAGI. Trimming left V 7 bases short and J 6 bases short, with 12 bases between. The CDR3 DNA reads TGTGCCAGCACCAGGAGGGAGGCCGGGGAGCTGTTTTTT. Translating gives CASTRREAGELFF.

The rearrangement joins TRBV4-2 to TRBJ1-5, with a tentative D call TRBD1 (6 bases). Trimming took 2 bases from V and 6 from J, leaving 17 bases between them. CDR3 size: 16 residues. Germline V gene data show CDR1 as LGHNA and CDR2 as YNFKEQ. Here the CDR3 reads CASSQIGGGRSQPQHF. The CDR3 region has the DNA TGTGCCAGCAGCCAAATCGGCGGGGGCAGGAGTCAGCCCCAGCATTTT.

The V gene is TRBV6-5, the J gene TRBJ1-4; tentatively, D is TRBD1 (5 bases). CDR3 length: 13 amino acids. The germline gives CDR1 MNHEY, CDR2 SVGAGI. The V end was cut by 7 bases, the J end by 8 bases, with 14 bases between. The CDR3 region is CASIGGAPEKLFF. The CDR3 nucleotides are TGTGCCAGCATCGGCGGGGCTCCGGAAAAACTGTTTTTT.

The CDR3 bases are TGTGCCAGCAGCCAAACTTATACTGGACAGGGGGCTACCACTGAAGCTTTCTTT. This codes for CASSQTYTGQGATTEAFF. This chain links TRBV7-9 with TRBJ1-1; 11 positions agree with TRBD1. V dropped 5 bases and J dropped 4; count of bases not matched to a gene: 15. The CDR3 sequence is 18 residues long. Germline values: CDR1 SEHNR, CDR2 FQNEAQ (reference sequence).

The V gene is TRBV11-2, the J gene TRBJ1-5; D remains ambiguous. Germline V CDR1 and CDR2: SGHAT, FQNNGV. This CDR3 comprises 14 residues. Trimming removed 5 bases from V and 2 bases from J, with 10 bases in between. In DNA, the CDR3 is TGTGCCAGCAGCCCGACCGGGGGCAATCAGCCCCAGCATTTT. Encoded protein: CASSPTGGNQPQHF.

This chain links TRBV9 with TRBJ2-3, with TRBD2 matching 14 bases. CDR3 length: 17 residues. The V and J ends lost 3 bases and 5 bases, in that order; junction bases with no gene match: 8. CDR1 is SGDLS, CDR2 YYNGEE, per germline. CDR3 residues: CASSGRLAGGRGDTQYF. CDR3 DNA: TGTGCCAGCAGCGGGCGACTAGCGGGGGGGCGTGGAGATACGCAGTATTTT.

This clone showed up just once. The J gene is TRBJ2-7, the V gene TRBV5-1, with TRBD1 matching over 7 bases. J was trimmed by 5 bases and V by 2 bases; bases with no gene match: 13. Germline V gene sequence: CDR1 SGHRS, CDR2 YFSETQ. This CDR3 comprises 16 residues. The CDR3, as DNA: TGCGCCAGCAGCTTAGGTAGACAGGGTACTTCTGACGAGCAGTACTTC. This sequence encodes CASSLGRQGTSDEQYF. The variable domain in full, completed from reference TRBV5-1 and TRBJ2-7, reads KAGVTQTPRYLIKTRGQQVTLSCSPISGHRSVSWYQQTPGQGLQFLFEYFSETQRNKGNFPGRFSGRQFSNSRSEMNVSTLELGDSALYLCASSLGRQGTSDEQYFGPGTRLTVT.

The chain combines TRBV5-1 with TRBJ2-3, with a possible D match to TRBD1 (5 bases). The CDR3 length is 15 residues. Germline V gene sequence: CDR1 SGHRS, CDR2 YFSETQ. The V gene lost 0 bases and the J gene lost 2 bases, with 10 bases spanning the gap. The CDR3 DNA follows: TGCGCCAGCAGCTTGGTAGGACACTTCACAGATACGCAGTATTTT. Translated, it gives CASSLVGHFTDTQYF.

The chain carries TRBV5-3 and TRBJ2-7; 15 nucleotides match TRBD2. TRBV5-3 counts as an open reading frame of uncertain function. The CDR3 is made up of 19 amino acids. The V segment lost 2 bases and the J segment 0 bases; nucleotides outside the gene matches: 9. As DNA, the CDR3 is TGTGCCAGAAGCTTCTATGGGACTAGCGGGAGGTCAAGCTCCTACGAGCAGTACGTC. As protein: CARSFYGTSGRSSSYEQYV.

The genes are TRBV7-2 and TRBJ1-2, with D hard to call. The CDR3 loop spans 15 amino acids. The ends were cut back, 1 base at V and 4 bases at J, with 13 bases in the middle. Looked up from germline, CDR1 is SGHTA and CDR2 is FQGNSA. The chain's CDR3 is CASSLGSGMTYGYTF. The CDR3 DNA sequence: TGTGCCAGCAGCTTAGGATCCGGGATGACCTATGGCTACACCTTC.

This chain connects TRBV7-9 to TRBJ1-1, with 7 bases fitting TRBD1. The length of the CDR3 is 14 residues. CDR1 and CDR2 (germline): SEHNR, FQNEAQ (reference sequence). The junction had 9 bases not matched to a gene; V was cut back by 4 bases and J by 7 bases. The CDR3 region has the DNA TGTGCCAGCAGCTGGTCCGGGACAGTAAATGAAGCTTTCTTT. Translating it yields CASSWSGTVNEAFF.

J is TRBJ1-1 and V is TRBV7-3; 7 bases line up with TRBD1. J was trimmed by 1 base and V by 5 bases; bases with no gene match: 4. Germline CDR1 SGHTA, CDR2 FQGTGA. The CDR3 length is 14 residues. CDR3: CASSPQGGNTEAFF. The CDR3 DNA is TGTGCCAGCAGCCCCCAGGGGGGGAACACTGAAGCTTTCTTT.

This rearrangement joins TRBV6-5 to TRBJ2-7, with 7 bases that match TRBD1. Germline V gene sequence: CDR1 MNHEY, CDR2 SVGAGI. This CDR3 has 14 amino acids. With 7 bases clipped from V and 0 bases from J, the junction kept 6 bases outside the gene matches. CDR3 sequence reads: CASNLGQDSYEQYV. The CDR3 coding sequence is TGTGCCAGCAACCTTGGACAGGACTCCTACGAGCAGTACGTC.

V and J are TRBV30 and TRBJ1-2, with a weak D call TRBD1 (5 bases). CDR3 length equals 14 residues. Germline CDR1 and CDR2: GTSNPN and SVGIG (reference sequence). Trimming shortened V by 4 bases and J by 3 bases, and 15 bases separated the two germline ends. CDR3 DNA: TGTGCCTGGAACTACCTACCGACAGACTATGGCTACACCTTC. Amino acid sequence: CAWNYLPTDYGYTF.

Many counts were recorded for this clone. This chain uses TRBV30 with TRBJ1-2; D possibly corresponds to TRBD1 (5 bases). CDR3 size: 13 residues. V shed 0 bases and J shed 4 bases, with 9 bases lying between them. Germline V gene data show CDR1 as GTSNPN and CDR2 as SVGIG (reference sequence). CDR3 amino acids: CAWSVSQGYGYTF. The CDR3 coding sequence is TGTGCCTGGAGTGTAAGTCAGGGCTATGGCTACACCTTC. The full variable domain, its missing parts supplied by reference TRBV30 and TRBJ1-2, is SQTIHQWPATLVQPVGSPLSLECTVEGTSNPNLYWYRQAAGRGLQLLFYSVGIGQISSEVPQNLSASRPQDRQFILSSKKLLLSDSGFYLCAWSVSQGYGYTFGSGTRLTVV.